These 12 T cell receptor beta chains were sequenced from one sample in a study of cytomegalovirus exposure and HLA in healthy donors. Data came from immunoSEQ multiplex PCR; TCRdb stores just in-frame clones and leaves some out. Of fewer than 200,000 clones listed, over 85% are singletons. Sequencing input: PBMCs. These receptors were obtained from a woman between 18 and 29 years old in good health and CMV-seropositive.

The rearrangement links TRBV7-9 to TRBJ1-2; 9 nucleotides agree with TRBD1. Germline lookup yields CDR1 SEHNR and CDR2 FQNEAQ (reference sequence). With 3 bases clipped from V and 4 bases from J, the junction kept 6 bases outside the gene matches. This CDR3 contains 15 residues. CDR3 in DNA: TGTGCCAGCAGCTTGACGGGACAGGGAACCTATGGCTACACCTTC. Translated: CASSLTGQGTYGYTF.

This chain joins TRBV29-1 and TRBJ2-7; 8 bases match TRBD2. The germline V gene has CDR1 SQVTM and CDR2 ANQGSEA. The V gene end was trimmed by 8 bases and the J gene end by 3 bases; junction bases not matched to a gene: 18. The CDR3 is made up of 16 amino acids. CDR3 in DNA: TGCAGCTTCTCAAACATTAGAACTAGCGGAGACTACGAGCAGTACTTC. This gives the protein CSFSNIRTSGDYEQYF.

V and J are TRBV4-1 and TRBJ2-7; 10 bases line up with TRBD2. The CDR3 covers 17 residues. CDR1 and CDR2 (germline): MGHRA, YSYEKL. The ends lost 0 bases at V and 2 bases at J; junction bases unmatched: 7. The CDR3 sequence is CASSQDSPLAGPYEQYF. CDR3 bases: TGCGCCAGCAGCCAAGATAGTCCACTAGCGGGGCCCTACGAGCAGTACTTC.

This clone has just one count. The chain couples TRBV6-5 to TRBJ2-1; 8 bases are a match to TRBD1. Germline CDR1 reads MNHEY; CDR2 reads SVGAGI. Germline trimming cut 6 bases from V and 7 bases from J; bases unmatched to any gene: 5. The CDR3 runs to 13 residues. CDR3 bases: TGTGCCAGCAGGCCTAGACAGGGGAATGAGCAGTTCTTC. Its translation is CASRPRQGNEQFF.

The chain joins TRBV5-1 to TRBJ2-2, with 8 bases lining up with TRBD2. This CDR3 contains 15 residues. V shed 3 bases, J shed 3 bases, and the junction held 4 bases outside the gene matches. Looked up from germline, CDR1 is SGHRS and CDR2 is YFSETQ. The CDR3 reads CASSSLAVDTGELFF. CDR3 nucleotide sequence: TGCGCCAGCAGCTCACTAGCGGTCGACACCGGGGAGCTGTTTTTT.

The rearrangement joins TRBV9 to TRBJ2-6; 8 bases agree with TRBD1. CDR1 SGDLS and CDR2 YYNGEE come from the germline V gene. V was clipped by 5 bases and J by 0 bases; unmatched bases: 4. CDR3 size: 16 residues. CDR3 sequence reads: CASRQGANSGANVLTF. The CDR3 region has the DNA TGTGCCAGCAGGCAGGGGGCCAACTCTGGGGCCAACGTCCTGACTTTC.

The chain couples TRBV6-5 to TRBJ2-7, with TRBD1 matching over 11 bases. V shed 6 bases, J shed 5 bases, and the junction held 6 bases outside the gene matches. The CDR3 has 14 amino acids. Per the germline V gene, CDR1 is MNHEY and CDR2 is SVGAGI. The CDR3 region is CASRRTGGGNEQYF. The DNA of the CDR3 is TGTGCCAGCAGAAGGACAGGGGGCGGGAACGAGCAGTACTTC.

The chain is built from TRBV10-3 and TRBJ1-1, with a weak D call TRBD1 (6 bases). CDR3 length: 12 amino acids. Germline V CDR1 and CDR2: ENHRY, SYGVKD. Deletions cut 2 bases from V and 8 bases from J, with 9 bases between. CDR3 nucleotide sequence: TGTGCCATCAGTGAGGGGGGACAAGAAGCTTTCTTT. It yields the protein CAISEGGQEAFF.

J is TRBJ1-3 and V is TRBV5-1; perhaps TRBD1 as D (5 bases). The ends were cut back, 2 bases at V and 3 bases at J, with 12 bases in the middle. The germline gives CDR1 SGHRS, CDR2 YFSETQ. This CDR3 region has 15 residues. In DNA form, the CDR3 reads TGCGCCAGCAGCTTTCTAGGGGATGGTGGAAACACCATATATTTT. Encoded protein: CASSFLGDGGNTIYF.

The chain employs TRBV11-2 and TRBJ1-2; D is perhaps TRBD1 (5 bases). V was shortened by 0 bases and J by 6 bases, with 5 bases between the two germline ends. Germline loops: CDR1 SGHAT, CDR2 FQNNGV. CDR3 length: 12 residues. CDR3: CASSLEGDGYTF. CDR3 nucleotides: TGTGCCAGCAGCTTAGAAGGGGATGGCTACACCTTC.

About this clone: This may stem from a read error, because a much larger clone lies one nucleotide away. The rearrangement joins TRBV6-1 to TRBJ2-5; D not resolved. Germline assignment: CDR1 MNHNS and CDR2 SASEGT. With 3 bases removed from V and 4 bases from J, the gap between germline ends came to 6 bases. The CDR3 extends over 12 amino acids. The chain's CDR3 is CASSDRGETQYF. The CDR3 DNA reads TGTGCCAGCAGTGACAGAGGAGAGACCCAGTACTTC.

The chain has TRBV4-3 and TRBJ2-7; 12 positions match TRBD2. The CDR3 loop spans 17 amino acids. Per the germline V gene, CDR1 is LGHNA and CDR2 is YSLEER. J gave up 6 bases and V 0 bases, and 9 bases lay outside the gene matches. CDR3 loop: CASSQDFIGLAGSEQYF. The DNA of the CDR3 is TGCGCCAGCAGCCAAGATTTCATTGGACTAGCGGGATCCGAGCAGTACTTC.